This passage covers 32 T cell receptor beta chains from one sample sequenced in a study of blood T cell repertoires in COVID-19 (dated by TCRdb to between 2020 and 2021). Library prep was done by the immunoSEQ multiplex PCR assay. This immuneACCESS table, as held by TCRdb, lists in-frame sequences with V and J called but not all clones. Of the missing ones, under half trace to an unresolved V gene in checked studies; the others have no known cause. The sample table records 57,000 or so clones; 70% to 85% of these occur just once. The top ten constitute approximately 15% of the sample. Sequencing used peripheral blood. Every receptor here comes from a man between 65 and 79 years old with active COVID-19.

The chain recombines TRBV7-2 with TRBJ2-7, with TRBD2 matching 8 bases. Germline trimming cut 3 bases from V and 1 base from J; bases unmatched to any gene: 8. Germline V gene lookup returns CDR1 SGHTA and CDR2 FQGNSA. CDR3 length: 16 residues. CDR3 in amino acids: CASSLVVTSDSYEQYF. CDR3 in DNA: TGTGCCAGCAGCTTGGTGGTGACTAGCGATTCCTACGAGCAGTACTTC.

CDR3 DNA: TGCACCAGCAGCCAAGGGACTAGCGGGGCCAATGAGCAGTTCTTC. It yields the protein CTSSQGTSGANEQFF. The chain couples TRBV1 to TRBJ2-1; TRBD2 reflects the table's D call only, with no check against the DNA. TRBV1 is labeled a pseudogene. This CDR3 spans 15 amino acids.

This chain uses TRBV7-6 with TRBJ1-1; D call uncertain. CDR1 SGHVS and CDR2 FNYEAQ come from the germline V gene. V lost 3 bases and J lost 5, with 16 bases in between. This CDR3 has 15 amino acids. This CDR3 reads CASSFSRTGGTEAFF. The CDR3 nucleotides are TGTGCCAGCAGCTTTTCCCGGACGGGAGGGACTGAAGCTTTCTTT.

The J gene is TRBJ1-5, the V gene TRBV6-1; no reliable D call. Trimming left V 1 base short and J 4 bases short, with 8 bases between. Germline assignment: CDR1 MNHNS and CDR2 SASEGT. The length of the CDR3 is 14 residues. The CDR3 DNA follows: TGTGCCAGCAGTGAAGGGCAGAGGAATCAGCCCCAGCATTTT. Translated: CASSEGQRNQPQHF.

The chain is built from TRBV2 and TRBJ2-7; a possible D gene is TRBD1 (6 bases). The CDR3 extends over 16 amino acids. Germline assignment: CDR1 SNHLY and CDR2 FYNNEI. The germline V and J ends were trimmed by 2 bases and 0 bases, with 14 bases remaining between them. This chain's CDR3 is CASSERDTLSSYEQYF. In DNA, the CDR3 is TGTGCCAGCAGTGAACGGGACACTTTGAGCTCCTACGAGCAGTACTTC.

This clone was picked up a small number of times. The rearrangement joins TRBV2 to TRBJ2-7; D perhaps matches TRBD2 (6 bases). CDR3 size: 13 residues. Germline V CDR1 and CDR2: SNHLY, FYNNEI. V lost 5 bases, J lost 5 bases, and 13 bases lay in between. CDR3 residues: CASSPQLANEQYF. The CDR3 coding sequence is TGTGCCAGCAGTCCTCAACTAGCAAACGAGCAGTACTTC.

The chain uses TRBV6-5 and TRBJ2-3; D might be TRBD2 (5 bases). This CDR3 contains 13 residues. V lost 7 bases and J 2 bases, leaving 10 bases between the germline ends. Germline CDR1 reads MNHEY; CDR2 reads SVGAGI. CDR3 protein: CASILDTTDTQYF. CDR3 nucleotides: TGTGCCAGCATACTAGACACCACAGATACGCAGTATTTT.

The chain joins TRBV7-9 to TRBJ2-2; 7 positions agree with TRBD2. CDR1 is SEHNR and CDR2 is FQNEAQ in the germline V gene (reference sequence). V dropped 10 bases and J dropped 3; count of bases not matched to a gene: 5. This CDR3 region has 13 residues. The CDR3 region has the DNA TGTGCCACCACGGGAGGTTACACCGGGGAGCTGTTTTTT. It translates to CATTGGYTGELFF. The variable domain in full, completed from reference TRBV7-9 and TRBJ2-2, reads DTGVSQNPRHKITKRGQNVTFRCDPISEHNRLYWYRQTLGQGPEFLTYFQNEAQLEKSRLLSDRFSAERPKGSFSTLEIQRTEQGDSAMYLCATTGGYTGELFFGEGSRLTVL.

This CDR3 is CASSGAASGTDTQYF. CDR3 nucleotides: TGCGCCAGCAGCGGGGCGGCTAGCGGCACAGATACGCAGTATTTT. The chain combines TRBV5-1 with TRBJ2-3; TRBD2 might be the D (6 bases). The CDR3 covers 15 residues. V lost 4 bases and J 1 base, leaving 13 bases between the germline ends. From germline, CDR1 is SGHRS and CDR2 YFSETQ.

This chain joins TRBV18 and TRBJ2-1; 9 bases line up with TRBD1. Germline loops: CDR1 KGHSH, CDR2 LQKENI. There are 15 residues in the CDR3. Unmatched junction bases numbered 3, after V lost 3 bases and J lost 3 bases. For the CDR3, the DNA is TGTGCCAGCTCACCTTGGGACAGGGACTACAATGAGCAGTTCTTC. Amino acid sequence: CASSPWDRDYNEQFF.

Only a few counts were recorded for this clone. J is TRBJ1-6 and V is TRBV6-5, with 7 bases identical to TRBD1. The V and J ends lost 6 bases and 5 bases, in that order; junction bases with no gene match: 4. The CDR3 contains 14 residues. The germline gives CDR1 MNHEY, CDR2 SVGAGI. This chain's CDR3 is CASRLGTDNSPLHF. As DNA, the CDR3 is TGTGCCAGCAGGCTCGGGACAGATAATTCACCCCTCCACTTT.

The rearrangement joins TRBV7-3 to TRBJ2-1, with 11 nucleotides matching TRBD2. CDR3 size: 15 residues. Germline V gene sequence: CDR1 SGHTA, CDR2 FQGTGA. V lost 7 bases and J lost 5; bases outside the gene matches: 7. The CDR3 sequence is CASIRSGRADNEQFF. The CDR3 DNA sequence: TGTGCCAGCATCCGTAGCGGGAGGGCCGACAATGAGCAGTTCTTC. The full variable domain, with the rest looked up from reference TRBV7-3 and TRBJ2-1, is GAGVSQTPSNKVTEKGKYVELRCDPISGHTALYWYRQSLGQGPEFLIYFQGTGAADDSGLPNDRFFAVRPEGSVSTLKIQRTERGDSAVYLCASIRSGRADNEQFFGPGTRLTVL.

The V and J genes are TRBV3-1 (or the pseudogene TRBV3-2) and TRBJ2-3; D remains ambiguous. This CDR3 region has 13 residues. Trimming cost V 2 bases and J 2 bases, with 5 bases left between them. Germline V gene data show CDR1 as LGHDT and CDR2 as YNNKEL (reference sequence). Here the CDR3 DNA reads TGTGCCAGCAGCCAACTCCTCACAGATACGCAGTATTTT. It yields the protein CASSQLLTDTQYF.

V is TRBV7-8 and J is TRBJ2-7, with a possible D match to TRBD1 (5 bases). V dropped 2 bases and J dropped 6 bases, with 8 bases sitting between them. The CDR3 has 12 residues. CDR1 is SGHVS, CDR2 FQNEAQ, per germline. The DNA of the CDR3 is TGTGCCAGCAGCTTAATAGGGGCCGAGCAGTACTTC. Translation: CASSLIGAEQYF.

The DNA for the CDR3 is TGTGCCACCAGCAGAGACAGCAATACAGGAGTAGGCAATCAGCCCCAGCATTTT. Translated, it gives CATSRDSNTGVGNQPQHF. V gene TRBV15 combines with J gene TRBJ1-5; tentative D call: TRBD1 (5 bases). The CDR3 runs to 18 residues. V gave up 0 bases and J gave up 2 bases, with 17 bases separating them. Germline V gene data show CDR1 as LNHNV and CDR2 as YYDKDF (reference sequence).

This clone occurred once. The rearrangement links TRBV2 to TRBJ2-1, with D possibly TRBD1 on 6 matching bases. Per germline, CDR1 SNHLY and CDR2 FYNNEI. The CDR3 has 14 amino acids. The germline V and J ends were trimmed by 6 bases and 5 bases, with 14 bases remaining between them. The CDR3 protein is CASRDRDTNNEQFF. CDR3 DNA sequence: TGTGCCAGCAGGGACCGGGACACCAACAATGAGCAGTTCTTC. The entire variable domain, with the rest obtained from reference TRBV2 and TRBJ2-1, is as follows: EPEVTQTPSHQVTQMGQEVILRCVPISNHLYFYWYRQILGQKVEFLVSFYNNEISEKSEIFDDQFSVERPDGSNFTLKIRSTKLEDSAMYFCASRDRDTNNEQFFGPGTRLTVL.

CDR3 amino acids: CASSYSSGSNGELFF. The CDR3 region has the DNA TGTGCCAGCAGCTACTCTAGCGGGAGTAACGGGGAGCTGTTTTTT. This rearrangement joins TRBV7-2 to TRBJ2-2; 10 bases are shared with TRBD2. The CDR3 is 15 amino acids. Germline CDR1 is SGHTA and CDR2 is FQGNSA. J gave up 7 bases and V 4 bases, and 6 bases lay outside the gene matches.

The rearrangement links TRBV7-2 to TRBJ2-3; TRBD2 might be the D (6 bases). From germline, CDR1 is SGHTA and CDR2 FQGNSA. The CDR3 length is 14 residues. V lost 11 bases and J lost 1, with 16 bases in between. The CDR3 DNA reads as TGTGCCGGCGGACGTGCTAGCGGCACAGATACGCAGTATTTT. It specifies CAGGRASGTDTQYF.

The chain combines TRBV5-1 with TRBJ2-5; 10 bases are shared with TRBD2. There are 16 residues in the CDR3. Germline CDR1 is SGHRS and CDR2 is YFSETQ. V lost 4 bases and J lost 5; bases outside the gene matches: 11. This CDR3 is CASSPRAGGLGETQYF. The CDR3, as DNA: TGCGCCAGCAGCCCCCGAGCGGGAGGGTTAGGTGAGACCCAGTACTTC.

The chain combines TRBV6-5 with TRBJ1-2; TRBD1 aligns across 8 bases. Germline V gives CDR1 MNHEY, CDR2 SVGAGI. The V and J ends lost 4 bases and 6 bases, in that order; junction bases with no gene match: 4. The CDR3 spans 13 residues. CDR3 residues: CASSLNRGDGYTF. In nucleotides, the CDR3 is TGTGCCAGCAGTTTAAACAGGGGGGATGGCTACACCTTC.

The chain joins TRBV24-1 to TRBJ2-2, with D perhaps matching TRBD2 (6 bases). Deletions cut 4 bases from V and 7 bases from J, with 12 bases between. The CDR3 contains 14 residues. CDR1 and CDR2 (germline): KGHDR, SFDVKD. The CDR3, as DNA: TGTGCCACCAGTGAAAAGGGGAGGAGCGGGGAGCTGTTTTTT. It codes for CATSEKGRSGELFF.

The chain employs TRBV7-8 and TRBJ1-5, with 11 bases matching TRBD1. V lost 4 bases to trimming and J lost 3 bases; unmatched junction nucleotides: 2. CDR1 SGHVS and CDR2 FQNEAQ come from the germline V gene. The CDR3 covers 15 residues. CDR3 nucleotide sequence: TGTGCCAGCAGCTGGGGACAGGGGGTCAATCAGCCCCAGCATTTT. It translates to CASSWGQGVNQPQHF.

The J gene is TRBJ2-7, the V gene TRBV6-6; D not resolved. This CDR3 spans 14 amino acids. Trimming stripped 6 bases from V and 0 bases from J, with 12 bases between. Germline loops: CDR1 MNHNY, CDR2 SVGAGI (reference sequence). The CDR3 nucleotides are TGTGCCAGCAGGGCTGATTTCAGCTCCTACGAGCAGTACTTC. Protein: CASRADFSSYEQYF.

This clone was counted a single time. The V call is TRBV9, the J call TRBJ2-2, with TRBD2 identical over 12 bases. The germline V gene encodes CDR1 SGDLS and CDR2 YYNGEE. This CDR3 is built from 16 residues. V shed 3 bases, J shed 5 bases, and the junction held 5 bases outside the gene matches. The CDR3 nucleotides are TGTGCCAGCAGCGAGACTAGCGGGAGCCAAACCGGGGAGCTGTTTTTT. Amino acids: CASSETSGSQTGELFF.

The rearrangement uses TRBV10-3 and TRBJ2-3, with 7 nucleotides matching TRBD1. The trim removed 6 bases at V and 4 bases at J, leaving 10 bases unmatched. The germline CDR1 and CDR2 sequences are ENHRY and SYGVKD. This CDR3 region has 15 residues. The CDR3 DNA reads TGTGCCATCAGCGACAGGGTTTTTGACGCAGATACGCAGTATTTT. Its protein product is CAISDRVFDADTQYF.

The chain recombines TRBV2 with TRBJ2-1, with a weak D call TRBD2 (6 bases). The germline V and J ends were trimmed by 8 bases and 5 bases, with 19 bases remaining between them. CDR1 is SNHLY and CDR2 is FYNNEI in the germline V gene. The CDR3 has 15 amino acids. The CDR3 DNA follows: TGTGCCAGCTACTTGGCAGCTTGGGGGGACAATGAGCAGTTCTTC. Its translation is CASYLAAWGDNEQFF.

The CDR3 loop reads CASSPEVLGTDTQYF. Here the CDR3 DNA reads TGTGCCAGCAGCCCAGAGGTCCTTGGCACAGATACGCAGTATTTT. This rearrangement joins TRBV5-6 to TRBJ2-3; no reliable D call. Germline loops: CDR1 SGHDT, CDR2 YYEEEE. The V end lost 4 bases, the J end lost 1 base, and 13 bases lay between the germline ends. The CDR3 loop spans 15 amino acids. The variable domain in full, with the rest retrieved from reference TRBV5-6 and TRBJ2-3, is DAGVTQSPTHLIKTRGQQVTLRCSPKSGHDTVSWYQQALGQGPQFIFQYYEEEERQRGNFPDRFSGHQFPNYSSELNVNALLLGDSALYLCASSPEVLGTDTQYFGPGTRLTVL.

This clone appeared a few times. V gene TRBV6-6 combines with J gene TRBJ2-7; D unclear. The germline gives CDR1 MNHNY, CDR2 SVGAGI (reference sequence). This CDR3 has 12 amino acids. The ends were cut back, 8 bases at V and 3 bases at J, with 11 bases in the middle. The CDR3 region is CASHSTGYEQYF. For the CDR3, the DNA is TGTGCCAGCCACTCAACGGGCTACGAGCAGTACTTC.

Only one count was recorded for this clone. The chain has TRBV19 and TRBJ2-3; possible D gene TRBD2, 6 bases. Germline CDR1 is LNHDA and CDR2 is SQIVND (reference sequence). Trimming took 5 bases from V and 6 from J, leaving 15 bases between them. The length of the CDR3 is 14 residues. In nucleotides, the CDR3 is TGTGCCAGTAGTCTACGGGACTGGTCGGATACGCAGTATTTT. Protein: CASSLRDWSDTQYF. The entire variable domain, with the rest obtained from reference TRBV19 and TRBJ2-3, is as follows: DGGITQSPKYLFRKEGQNVTLSCEQNLNHDAMYWYRQDPGQGLRLIYYSQIVNDFQKGDIAEGYSVSREKKESFPLTVTSAQKNPTAFYLCASSLRDWSDTQYFGPGTRLTVL.

This chain links TRBV19 with TRBJ1-1; a weak D match, TRBD1 (5 bases). Between the trimmed V and J ends, which lost 3 bases and 6 bases, there was a span of 11 bases. Looked up from germline, CDR1 is LNHDA and CDR2 is SQIVND (reference sequence). The CDR3 length is 13 residues. The CDR3 is CASSIRERSEAFF. DNA of the CDR3: TGTGCCAGTAGTATCAGGGAAAGGTCTGAAGCTTTCTTT.

The genes are TRBV7-8 and TRBJ2-7; TRBD1 matches at 8 bases. The germline V gene encodes CDR1 SGHVS and CDR2 FQNEAQ. CDR3 length equals 17 residues. Losses at the gene ends were 2 bases for V and 5 bases for J; bases not matched to a gene: 14. CDR3 protein: CASSLPSGTGPSDEQYF. The CDR3 bases are TGTGCCAGCAGCTTACCCTCAGGGACAGGCCCCTCTGACGAGCAGTACTTC.

Of note for this clone: The junction differs from germline at one of its ends, possibly a read error. CDR3 in DNA: TGTGCCAGTAGTGCGGGACAGGAGTACGCGCAGTACTTC. Encoded protein: CASSAGQEYAQYF. The gene calls are TRBV19 and TRBJ2-7; TRBD1 agrees at 8 bases. CDR1 is LNHDA and CDR2 is SQIVND in the germline V gene (reference sequence). This CDR3 contains 13 residues.